This T cell receptor (beta chain) was captured by sequencing in a study of blood T cell repertoires in COVID-19. About the study: Donors in the United States, Italy and Spain gave samples during acute or convalescent COVID-19.

This clone turned up a few times. CDR1 and CDR2 (germline): LGHNT, FRNRAP. The V segment lost 5 bases and the J segment 7 bases; nucleotides outside the gene matches: 11. The CDR3 spans 16 residues. TCRdb's copy holds only in-frame clones and misses some; the assay was immunoSEQ multiplex PCR. Among over 150,000 clones, 75% to 90% were seen once, and the ten largest hold around 1.2%. The clonotype comes from a man aged 25-45 years with acute or convalescent COVID-19. The specimen was peripheral blood. The gene calls are TRBV12-5 and TRBJ1-6; TRBD1 agrees at 7 bases. The CDR3 region has the DNA TGTGCTAGTGGTCCCCCCAACAGGGGATTAAATTCACCCCTCCACTTT. This codes for CASGPPNRGLNSPLHF. Full variable domain (outside the CDR3, taken from reference TRBV12-5 and TRBJ1-6): DARVTQTPRHKVTEMGQEVTMRCQPILGHNTVFWYRQTMMQGLELLAYFRNRAPLDDSGMPKDRFSAEMPDATLATLKIQPSEPRDSAVYFCASGPPNRGLNSPLHFGNGTRLTVT.